This TCR beta chain was identified in a study of T-cell memory formation after mild COVID-19. Study overall: Among the donors, TCR clusters were largely specific to each donor.

V was pared by 1 base and J by 4 bases, with 16 bases between. CDR1 is SGHNT, CDR2 YENEEA, per germline. This CDR3 contains 17 residues. One entry per CDR3 protein results from TCRdb running MiXCR on the 5' RACE reads. This sample carries around 420,000 distinct CDR3 sequences, 20% to 30% of them seen once, and the ten largest clones take 7.5% to 10%. This clonotype was picked up a small number of times. V usage is TRBV11-3 and J usage is TRBJ1-4; D call uncertain. The receptor was derived from an adult woman who had mild COVID-19 (a few samples of this study predate the infection). Cell type and time point are not known. Sequencing was done on a sample of PBMCs or a T cell subset sorted from them (not recorded which). The chain's CDR3 is CASSLGASTDRNEKLFF. Here the CDR3 DNA reads TGTGCCAGCAGCTTAGGGGCTTCGACGGACCGTAATGAAAAACTGTTTTTT.